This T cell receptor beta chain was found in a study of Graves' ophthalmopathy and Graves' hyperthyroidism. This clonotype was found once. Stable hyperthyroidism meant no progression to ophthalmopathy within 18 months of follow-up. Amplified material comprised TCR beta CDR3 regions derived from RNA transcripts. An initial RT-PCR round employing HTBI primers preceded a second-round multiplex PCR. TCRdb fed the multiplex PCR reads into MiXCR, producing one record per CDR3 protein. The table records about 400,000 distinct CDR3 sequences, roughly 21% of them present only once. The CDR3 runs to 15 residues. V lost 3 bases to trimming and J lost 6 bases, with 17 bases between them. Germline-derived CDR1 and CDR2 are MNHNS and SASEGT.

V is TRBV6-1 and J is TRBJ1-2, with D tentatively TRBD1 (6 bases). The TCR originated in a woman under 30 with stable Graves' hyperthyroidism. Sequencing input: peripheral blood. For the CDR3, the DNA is TGTGCCAGCAGTGACCGGGCAAACGGACAGCATGGCTACACCTTC. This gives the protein CASSDRANGQHGYTF.